This T cell receptor (beta chain) was retrieved from a study of identical twins. Findings of the study overall: The study found weaker excess twin sharing in beta out-of-frame sequences.

TCRdb analysed the 5' RACE reads with MiXCR anew, one entry per CDR3 protein. Here the sample spans 350,000 to 600,000 distinct CDR3 sequences, approximately 15% being singletons. On this clonotype: The antigen remains unidentified.

The V segment lost 2 bases and the J segment 1 base; nucleotides outside the gene matches: 4. The CDR3 loop spans 17 amino acids. Germline CDR1 ENHRY, CDR2 SYGVKD. The same data also went into a second study, on yellow fever vaccine responses in identical twins.

Sequenced: CD4+ T cells sorted from blood. This clonotype was obtained from a woman aged 18-35 years in good health. The chain has TRBV10-3 and TRBJ2-2; 10 positions match TRBD2. Written as DNA, the CDR3 is TGTGCCATCAGTGAGCTTGGACTAGCGGAGAACACCGGGGAGCTGTTTTTT. Amino acid sequence: CAISELGLAENTGELFF.